The text below deals with one T cell receptor (beta chain). This clonotype was detected ten times or more. Its antigen specificity is not known. Base qualities are not recorded, but no much larger clone differs from it by a single base. Sequenced using an Illumina HiSeq 2500. Quantitative 5'-RACE with molecular barcodes was the method used to prepare the TCR beta libraries. The authors' pipeline ran thus. Disease-linked TCR variants were identified with a new computational method built on a probabilistic model of VDJ rearrangement. Clones were called with MiXCR by TCRdb after fastp trimmed the public reads at Q25, and only in-frame beta chains were retained. Entries are consolidated by CDR3 protein sequence, retaining the most common genes and DNA. These V and J calls originate from TCRdb's pipeline instead of the authors' own analysis. The sample table records under 150,000 distinct CDR3 sequences; roughly 15% of these occur just once. 2.5% to 3.5% of the sample is held by the ten biggest clonotypes.

The sample belongs to a study of CD8 T cells in ankylosing spondylitis (dated by TCRdb to 2017 to 2019). Broadly, across the study: To find TCR variants linked to disease, the study profiled T cell receptor beta repertoires in ankylosing spondylitis patients and healthy donors. In total, the full study cohort was made up of roughly 100 healthy donors and about two dozen ankylosing spondylitis patients. Peripheral blood was sampled, and synovial fluid was additionally collected from ankylosing spondylitis patients. Here is what the overall study found, with its caveats: A CD8+ phenotype was shown by the disease-linked clones, which were found at relatively low frequencies in peripheral blood. Blood from ankylosing spondylitis patients appeared to be characterized by a TCR beta motif composed of under 10 highly homologous amino acid variants. Some motif variants were previously reported in synovial fluid and blood of reactive arthritis patients, suggesting common disease-initiation mechanisms. The disease-linked clones were reported as significantly enriched in matched synovial fluid samples from ankylosing spondylitis patients.

The cysteine opens and the phenylalanine closes a CDR3 of 16 amino acids. Left in the record is the CDR3 DNA by itself, 48 bases read in frame from the first base. The germline V gene encodes CDR1 MDHEN and CDR2 SYDVKM. Ends trimmed: V by 5 bases, J by 1 base; bases unmatched to a gene: 5. The receptor's source is a female donor with ankylosing spondylitis or in good health (not recorded which). The V and J segments used are TRBV28 and TRBJ2-2; 9 junctional bases match TRBD1. Specimen: blood, either unsorted or a sorted T cell fraction (not recorded which). Here is the DNA: TGTGCCAGCAGTCGCGGACAGGGGAGGAACACCGGGGAGCTGTTTTTT. This is translated as CASSRGQGRNTGELFF.